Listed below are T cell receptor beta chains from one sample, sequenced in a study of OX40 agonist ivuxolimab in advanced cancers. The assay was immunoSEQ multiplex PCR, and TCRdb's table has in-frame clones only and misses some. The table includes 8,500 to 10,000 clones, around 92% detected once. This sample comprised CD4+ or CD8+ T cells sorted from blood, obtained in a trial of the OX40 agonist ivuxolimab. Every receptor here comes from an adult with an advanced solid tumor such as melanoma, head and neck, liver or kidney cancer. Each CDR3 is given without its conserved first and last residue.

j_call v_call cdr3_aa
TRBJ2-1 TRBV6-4 ASSSQGGNEQF
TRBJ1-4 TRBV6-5 ASSYSGTPGEKLF
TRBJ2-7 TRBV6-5 ASSTSGRGREQY
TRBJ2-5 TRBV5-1 ASSVTGTAKETQY
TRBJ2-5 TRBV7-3 ASSADRGETQY
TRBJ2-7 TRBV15 ATSREAGTGSYEQY
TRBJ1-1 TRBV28 ASSLSQGAGDTEAF
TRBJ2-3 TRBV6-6 ASSYRVGAYTDTQY
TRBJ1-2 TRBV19 ASNRQGARGYT
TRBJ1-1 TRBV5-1 ASSLGSGYGTEAF
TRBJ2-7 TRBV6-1 ASRVSGQKAEQY
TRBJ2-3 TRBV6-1 ASSGAPGQATDTQY
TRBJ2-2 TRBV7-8 ASSLVRRGLGTGELF
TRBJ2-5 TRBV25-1 ASKVGGGETQY
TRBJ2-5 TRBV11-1 ASSLAEVQETQY
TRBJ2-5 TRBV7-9 ASSLGGRRQTQY
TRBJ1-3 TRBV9 ASSVATPASGNTIY
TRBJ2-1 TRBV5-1 ASSLDGGEQDNEQF
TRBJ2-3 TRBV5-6 ASSPPGATSTDTQY
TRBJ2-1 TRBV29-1 SVDGTVQFNNEQF
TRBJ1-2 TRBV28 AIELTGLGQDYT
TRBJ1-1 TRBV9 ASSGNTATEAF
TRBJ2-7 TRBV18 ASSPPSAAYEQY
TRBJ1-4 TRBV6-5 ASRDTGYNEKLF
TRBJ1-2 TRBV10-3 AISTSVSSGYT
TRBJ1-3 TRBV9 ASTTYSGNTIY
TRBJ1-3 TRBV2 ASSVRTGNTIY
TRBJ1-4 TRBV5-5 ASSLAGGTGGEKLF
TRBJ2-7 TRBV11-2 ASSQTGGRASEQY
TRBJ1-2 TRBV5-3 ARSLANVRANYGYT
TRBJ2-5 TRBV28 ASRRSGQETQY
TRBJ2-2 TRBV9 ASSVDGANTGELF
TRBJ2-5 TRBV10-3 ATAGDQETQY
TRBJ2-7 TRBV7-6 ASSLARGEGYEQY
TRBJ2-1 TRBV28 ASTPGQGYNEQF
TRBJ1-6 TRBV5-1 ASSPGQGYSPLH
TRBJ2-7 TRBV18 ASSLDRRTYEQY
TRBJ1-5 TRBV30 AWQLGSLEQPQH
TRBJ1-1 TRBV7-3 ASSLGDSLNTEAF
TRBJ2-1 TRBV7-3 ASSPVASVNEQF
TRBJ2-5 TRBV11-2 ASSRDLETQY
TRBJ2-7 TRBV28 ASSFGGGLYEQY
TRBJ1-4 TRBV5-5 ASSLRGLEGGDEKLF
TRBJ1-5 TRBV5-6 ASSQRTGYQPQH
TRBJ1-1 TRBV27 ASSLFWAENTEAF
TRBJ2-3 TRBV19 ASAASGRTDTQY
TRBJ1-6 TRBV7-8 ASSFDSYNSPLH
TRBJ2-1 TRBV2 ASRGGGEQF
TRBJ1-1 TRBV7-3 ASSSTTNTEAF
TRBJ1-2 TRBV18 ASAGQGEDYGYT
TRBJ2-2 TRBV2 ASRAGSSTGELF
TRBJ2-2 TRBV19 ASSIAGATGELF
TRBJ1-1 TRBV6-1 ASKGGRATEAF
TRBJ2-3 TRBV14 ASSLTSATDTQY
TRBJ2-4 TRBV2 ASRGGLDTQY